Below, 20 T cell receptor beta chains from the same sample are listed, as sequenced in a study of T cell repertoires in cytomegalovirus infection. Antigens of these TCRs are unknown. In TCRdb, the reads were re-called with MiXCR into one record per CDR3 protein. The sample has around 900,000 distinct CDR3 sequences, around a third seen once; the top ten hold around 15%. The sample in question was cultured CD8+ T cells from PBMCs, obtained from culture after CMV antigen stimulation. The source is a human donor in good health (CMV status not recorded). Some clones in this sample may be carry-over from other donors' samples.

This clonotype has only a few counts. The chain joins TRBV20-1 to TRBJ1-1; D is possibly TRBD1 (5 bases). CDR3 length equals 14 residues. Germline CDR1 and CDR2: DFQATT and SNEGSKA (reference sequence). Trimming removed 0 bases at V and 4 bases at J, with 12 bases between. The CDR3 DNA follows: TGCAGTGCTAGAGAGGCAGGGAGTAGCACTGAAGCTTTCTTT. Residues: CSAREAGSSTEAFF.

The table lists this clonotype with a few counts. The chain uses TRBV27 and TRBJ2-7; D unclear. The length of the CDR3 is 15 residues. Germline V gene data show CDR1 as MNHEY and CDR2 as SMNVEV (reference sequence). Trimming cost V 2 bases and J 0 bases, with 11 bases left between them. The CDR3 DNA reads as TGTGCCAGCAGTTTAACGGTCCTGAGCTCCTACGAGCAGTACTTC. Amino acids: CASSLTVLSSYEQYF.

The chain uses TRBV27 and TRBJ2-3; 9 bases map to TRBD2. The CDR3 is 15 amino acids. The germline V gene encodes CDR1 MNHEY and CDR2 SMNVEV (reference sequence). V was pared by 0 bases and J by 6 bases, with 4 bases of the junction left unmatched. Written as DNA, the CDR3 is TGTGCCAGCAGTTTATCGGCGGGGGGGCGGGATACGCAGTATTTT. Amino acids: CASSLSAGGRDTQYF.

As for this clonotype: No DNA is shown, since the ends of the CDR3 on it are uncertain; the CDR3 is the one TCRdb lists. Here the CDR3 reads CISVPEAPGGDCLLEAFF. This chain joins TRBV7-5 and TRBJ1-1. TRBV7-5 is annotated as a pseudogene. The CDR3 is 18 amino acids in total, end residues counted.

With regard to this clonotype: A much larger clonotype is one base distant, so this may be a read error. The chain recombines TRBV6-6 with TRBJ2-3; D is possibly TRBD2 (6 bases). This CDR3 contains 15 residues. Per germline, CDR1 MNHNY and CDR2 SVGAGI (reference sequence). The CDR3 DNA sequence: TGTGCCAACAGTTTCCGGGACTCTACCCCAGATACGCAGTATTTT. As protein: CANSFRDSTPDTQYF.

This clonotype was seen only a few times. The CDR3 DNA sequence: TGTGCCACCAGCATCTTCAGCGATTCACCCCTCCACTTT. Amino acid sequence: CATSIFSDSPLHF. J is TRBJ1-6 and V is TRBV15, with D hard to call. Germline CDR1 reads LNHNV; CDR2 reads YYDKDF (reference sequence). Trimming removed 4 bases at V and 8 bases at J, with 9 bases between. The CDR3 is made up of 13 amino acids.

This clonotype was detected a few times. The CDR3 is CASALGDEQFF. In DNA form, the CDR3 reads TGTGCCAGCGCACTGGGGGATGAGCAGTTCTTC. The rearrangement uses TRBV27 and TRBJ2-1, with D perhaps TRBD1 or TRBD2 (5 bases each). This CDR3 spans 11 amino acids. The V end lost 8 bases, the J end lost 8 bases, and 10 bases lay between the germline ends. CDR1 is MNHEY and CDR2 is SMNVEV in the germline V gene (reference sequence).

This clonotype was found a few times. The V gene is TRBV25-1, the J gene TRBJ2-2; no clear D. V shed 2 bases and J shed 2 bases, with 12 bases lying between them. CDR1 is MGHDK, CDR2 SYGVNS, per germline. The CDR3 extends over 16 amino acids. This CDR3 is CASSEHRGINTGELFF. CDR3 DNA sequence: TGTGCCAGCAGTGAACATCGAGGAATCAACACCGGGGAGCTGTTTTTT.

V is TRBV10-1 and J is TRBJ2-3, with 8 bases that match TRBD2. There are 13 residues in the CDR3. With 4 bases clipped from V and 6 bases from J, the junction kept 3 bases outside the gene matches. Germline assignment: CDR1 WNHNN and CDR2 SYGVQD (reference sequence). The CDR3 DNA reads TGCGCCAGCAGTGGGACTAGCTCCGATACGCAGTATTTT. Its translation is CASSGTSSDTQYF.

DNA of the CDR3: TGTGCCAGCAGTCCCTTGACAGGGCCCACCTATGGCTACACCTTC. As protein: CASSPLTGPTYGYTF. The chain combines TRBV12-3 or TRBV12-4 with TRBJ1-2, with TRBD1 matching 7 bases. The CDR3 sequence is 15 residues long. V lost 5 bases and J lost 4; bases outside the gene matches: 10.

The chain uses TRBV5-6 and TRBJ1-1; TRBD1 matches at 7 bases. CDR1 SGHDT and CDR2 YYEEEE come from the germline V gene. There are 16 residues in the CDR3. Unmatched junction bases numbered 12, after V lost 4 bases and J lost 3 bases. The CDR3 protein is CASSEMGQLGDTEAFF. The CDR3 region has the DNA TGTGCCAGCAGCGAAATGGGACAGCTGGGCGACACTGAAGCTTTCTTT. Drawing the rest from reference TRBV5-6 and TRBJ1-1, the complete variable domain is DAGVTQSPTHLIKTRGQQVTLRCSPKSGHDTVSWYQQALGQGPQFIFQYYEEEERQRGNFPDRFSGHQFPNYSSELNVNALLLGDSALYLCASSEMGQLGDTEAFFGQGTRLTVV.

The chain joins TRBV27 to TRBJ2-2; D unclear. This CDR3 has 15 residues. V was trimmed by 4 bases and J by 8 bases, leaving 17 bases between them. Germline assignment: CDR1 MNHEY and CDR2 SMNVEV (reference sequence). The CDR3 loop is CASSSSTPPIGELFF. The CDR3 nucleotides read TGTGCCAGCAGTTCCTCGACACCCCCAATAGGGGAGCTGTTTTTT.

This clonotype showed up many times. The CDR3 reads CASSFRGDATEAFF. The CDR3 DNA follows: TGTGCCAGCAGCTTTAGGGGGGACGCCACTGAAGCTTTCTTT. The V gene is TRBV7-8, the J gene TRBJ1-1; D might be TRBD1 (6 bases). This CDR3 has 14 amino acids. Germline V lookup: CDR1 SGHVS, CDR2 FQNEAQ. The V and J ends lost 3 bases and 4 bases respectively, with 12 bases between them.

This clonotype was seen only a few times. The J gene is TRBJ2-1, the V gene TRBV7-6; 9 bases match TRBD2. The CDR3 runs to 18 residues. The J segment lost 3 bases and the V segment lost 1 base, leaving 10 bases of the junction unmatched. The V gene's germline CDR1 is SGHVS and CDR2 FNYEAQ. CDR3 bases: TGTGCCAGCAGCTTAGTAATCCGTATAGCGGGGGACTACAATGAGCAGTTCTTC. Its translation is CASSLVIRIAGDYNEQFF.

The chain joins TRBV28 to TRBJ1-2; D uncertain. The V end lost 1 base, the J end lost 7 bases, and 10 bases lay between the germline ends. CDR3 size: 13 residues. CDR1 and CDR2 from the germline V gene are MDHEN and SYDVKM. Written as DNA, the CDR3 is TGTGCCAGCAGTTTATTAGTGAAGTTTGGCTACACCTTC. Amino acid sequence: CASSLLVKFGYTF.

The J gene is TRBJ1-5, the V gene TRBV27, with 7 bases that match TRBD1. V shed 5 bases, J shed 4 bases, and the junction held 8 bases outside the gene matches. The CDR3 has 15 residues. Germline loops: CDR1 MNHEY, CDR2 SMNVEV (reference sequence). Here the CDR3 reads CASSPMEQGNQPQHF. CDR3 bases: TGTGCCAGCAGTCCGATGGAACAGGGGAATCAGCCCCAGCATTTT.

This clonotype was recorded at least ten times. This CDR3 reads CASSPPRTGAISPLHF. DNA of the CDR3: TGTGCCAGCAGTCCCCCTCGGACAGGGGCAATTTCACCCCTCCACTTT. The V call is TRBV28, the J call TRBJ1-6; 9 nucleotides line up with TRBD1. The CDR3 extends over 16 amino acids. J was trimmed by 9 bases and V by 5 bases; bases with no gene match: 11. Germline values: CDR1 MDHEN, CDR2 SYDVKM.

This clonotype was seen many times. The V gene is TRBV7-2, the J gene TRBJ2-5, with TRBD1 matching 8 bases. Germline values: CDR1 SGHTA, CDR2 FQGNSA. The CDR3 has 15 amino acids. V shed 3 bases and J 5 bases; nucleotides not matched to a gene: 8. The CDR3 region has the DNA TGTGCCAGCAGCTTCACAGGGGGAGGCCTGGAGACCCAGTACTTC. Its protein is CASSFTGGGLETQYF.

V is TRBV7-6 and J is TRBJ1-2; D gene unclear. CDR1 and CDR2 from the germline V gene are SGHVS and FNYEAQ. The CDR3 totals 12 residues. V was cut by 2 bases and J by 4 bases, with 5 bases left in between. The CDR3 region has the DNA TGTGCCAGCAGCTTAATCTTCTATGGCTACACCTTC. Its translation is CASSLIFYGYTF.

This chain connects TRBV7-9 to TRBJ2-3; TRBD1 matches 9 bases. Germline loops: CDR1 SEHNR, CDR2 FQNEAQ (reference sequence). Trimming at V came to 0 bases and at J to 14 bases, leaving 6 bases not matched to a gene. The CDR3 runs 13 residues. The CDR3 is CASSLAYRDRVYF. In nucleotides, the CDR3 is TGTGCCAGCAGCTTAGCTTACCGGGACAGGGTGTATTTT. The full variable domain, rest sourced from reference TRBV7-9 and TRBJ2-3, is DTGVSQNPRHKITKRGQNVTFRCDPISEHNRLYWYRQTLGQGPEFLTYFQNEAQLEKSRLLSDRFSAERPKGSFSTLEIQRTEQGDSAMYLCASSLAYRDRVYFGPGTRLTVL.